This TCR beta chain was captured by sequencing in a study of T cells after yellow fever vaccination. Only a few counts were recorded for this clonotype. Trimming stripped 5 bases from V and 8 bases from J, with 13 bases between. The V gene's germline CDR1 is LGHNA and CDR2 YSLEER. The CDR3 sequence is 13 residues long. TCRdb passed the 5' RACE reads through MiXCR, listing each CDR3 protein once. The sample records around 300,000 distinct CDR3 sequences, over 10% being singletons. The J gene is TRBJ1-3, the V gene TRBV4-3; D is unresolved. Source: CD4+ T cells sorted from PBMCs, taken 45 days after the yellow fever booster vaccination. The receptor comes from a man younger than 45 who received the YFV17D yellow fever vaccine. CDR3 sequence (DNA): TGCGCCAGCAGCGGTCTCCTGGAGGACACCATATATTTT. Its protein is CASSGLLEDTIYF.